One and the same sample provided the 12 T cell receptor beta chains below, sequenced in a study of T-cell memory formation after mild COVID-19. MiXCR, applied by TCRdb to the 5' RACE reads, yields one record per CDR3 protein. The table lists 450,000 to 650,000 distinct CDR3 sequences, about a fifth of them singletons. Sequencing used PBMCs or a T cell subset sorted from them (not recorded which). All receptors derive from an adult woman who had mild COVID-19 (a few samples of this study predate the infection). Cell type and time point are not known.

This clonotype was seen repeatedly, ten times or more. This chain links TRBV5-1 with TRBJ2-1; perhaps TRBD2 as D (5 bases). Trimming shortened V by 4 bases and J by 1 base, and 9 bases separated the two germline ends. In germline, CDR1 is SGHRS, CDR2 YFSETQ. CDR3 length: 14 residues. The CDR3 reads CASSRAGSYNEQFF. DNA for the CDR3: TGCGCCAGCAGCAGGGCGGGTTCCTACAATGAGCAGTTCTTC.

This clonotype showed up just a few times. The chain joins TRBV4-3 to TRBJ2-1; unclear D gene. V was cut by 1 base and J by 12 bases, with 13 bases left in between. The CDR3 loop spans 13 amino acids. Per the germline V gene, CDR1 is LGHNA and CDR2 is YSLEER. CDR3 sequence: CASSQASKAGQFF. In nucleotides, the CDR3 is TGCGCCAGCAGCCAAGCGTCCAAAGCCGGGCAGTTCTTC.

This clonotype was observed a handful of times. The chain joins TRBV7-9 to TRBJ1-1; 10 nucleotides align to TRBD1. V lost 4 bases and J lost 3; bases outside the gene matches: 5. Germline CDR1 is SEHNR and CDR2 is FQNEAQ (reference sequence). The CDR3 is made up of 15 amino acids. The chain's CDR3 is CASSSQGQGYTEAFF. CDR3 coding DNA: TGTGCCAGCAGCTCCCAGGGACAGGGGTACACTGAAGCTTTCTTT.

In this sample, this clonotype turned up a few times. The V call is TRBV7-2, the J call TRBJ1-3; D perhaps matches TRBD1 (5 bases). V dropped 5 bases and J dropped 4 bases, with 15 bases sitting between them. This CDR3 spans 15 amino acids. CDR1 and CDR2 from the germline V gene are SGHTA and FQGNSA. CDR3 coding DNA: TGTGCCAGCAGCCCGGGATCTGGGGCCGGAAACACCATATATTTT. Protein product: CASSPGSGAGNTIYF.

The table lists this clonotype with a few counts. This chain connects TRBV3-1 to TRBJ2-7; tentative D call: TRBD1 (6 bases). The CDR3 covers 14 residues. CDR1 and CDR2 (germline): LGHDT, YNNKEL (reference sequence). The V gene lost 5 bases and the J gene lost 1 base, with 12 bases spanning the gap. The CDR3 coding sequence is TGTGCCAGCAGCGGGGGACACCGGTCCTACGAGCAGTACTTC. It specifies CASSGGHRSYEQYF.

This clonotype was seen a handful of times. Its ends do not fully match the called genes, so a read error is possible. The genes are TRBV7-7 and TRBJ2-1, with a weak D call TRBD2 (7 bases). The CDR3 extends over 17 amino acids. Germline V gene lookup returns CDR1 SSHAT and CDR2 FNYEAQ (reference sequence). In DNA form, the CDR3 reads TGTGCTAGCAGACGAACGAGGGGGAGGGCCTCCTACAATGAGCAGTTCTTC. It codes for CASRRTRGRASYNEQFF.

This clonotype was seen repeatedly, ten times or more. The rearrangement joins TRBV2 to TRBJ2-1; the match to TRBD1 covers 9 bases. Germline-derived CDR1 and CDR2 are SNHLY and FYNNEI. The CDR3 runs 14 residues. Trimming at V came to 7 bases and at J to 8 bases, leaving 9 bases not matched to a gene. The CDR3 reads CASNTDRGDDEQFF. DNA for the CDR3: TGTGCCAGCAACACGGACAGGGGTGACGATGAGCAGTTCTTC.

The chain couples TRBV19 to TRBJ2-2, with 7 positions matching TRBD1. Germline values: CDR1 LNHDA, CDR2 SQIVND (reference sequence). Germline trimming cut 7 bases from V and 6 bases from J; bases unmatched to any gene: 11. The CDR3 is 15 residues long. The CDR3 region is CASKGQLIVAGELFF. The CDR3 coding sequence is TGTGCCAGTAAGGGACAGTTGATAGTCGCCGGGGAGCTGTTTTTT. Drawing the rest from reference TRBV19 and TRBJ2-2, the complete variable domain is DGGITQSPKYLFRKEGQNVTLSCEQNLNHDAMYWYRQDPGQGLRLIYYSQIVNDFQKGDIAEGYSVSREKKESFPLTVTSAQKNPTAFYLCASKGQLIVAGELFFGEGSRLTVL.

This clonotype has only a few counts. The chain has TRBV12-3 or TRBV12-4 and TRBJ2-1; maybe TRBD2 (5 bases). This CDR3 region has 14 residues. The V and J ends lost 1 base and 7 bases respectively, with 11 bases between them. The CDR3 region has the DNA TGTGCCAGCAGTTTAGAGACTACGGGGAATGAGCAGTTCTTC. Protein: CASSLETTGNEQFF.

This clonotype was counted once. The chain employs TRBV4-3 and TRBJ2-7; D perhaps matches TRBD2 (6 bases). This CDR3 is 15 amino acids long. Germline CDR1 reads LGHNA; CDR2 reads YSLEER. V was shortened by 1 base and J by 0 bases, with 10 bases between the two germline ends. The CDR3 DNA reads TGCGCCAGCAGCCAAGTCGGAGGGAGCTCCTACGAGCAGTACTTC. This encodes CASSQVGGSSYEQYF.

The chain recombines TRBV4-2 with TRBJ1-6, with a weak D call TRBD1 (6 bases). The V gene lost 0 bases and the J gene lost 3 bases, with 15 bases spanning the gap. Germline CDR1 is LGHNA and CDR2 is YNFKEQ. The CDR3 is 18 residues long. For the CDR3, the DNA is TGTGCCAGCAGCCAAGATCGGCAGGGGTCTGACTATAATTCACCCCTCCACTTT. Its translation is CASSQDRQGSDYNSPLHF.

This clonotype has only a few counts. This chain connects TRBV7-3 to TRBJ2-7; D perhaps matches TRBD2 (6 bases). The CDR3 has 13 residues. Germline V CDR1 and CDR2: SGHTA, FQGTGA. Trimming removed 3 bases at V and 6 bases at J, with 12 bases between. As DNA, the CDR3 is TGTGCCAGCAGCTTGGGACTGACGACCGAGCAGTACTTC. Its protein product is CASSLGLTTEQYF.